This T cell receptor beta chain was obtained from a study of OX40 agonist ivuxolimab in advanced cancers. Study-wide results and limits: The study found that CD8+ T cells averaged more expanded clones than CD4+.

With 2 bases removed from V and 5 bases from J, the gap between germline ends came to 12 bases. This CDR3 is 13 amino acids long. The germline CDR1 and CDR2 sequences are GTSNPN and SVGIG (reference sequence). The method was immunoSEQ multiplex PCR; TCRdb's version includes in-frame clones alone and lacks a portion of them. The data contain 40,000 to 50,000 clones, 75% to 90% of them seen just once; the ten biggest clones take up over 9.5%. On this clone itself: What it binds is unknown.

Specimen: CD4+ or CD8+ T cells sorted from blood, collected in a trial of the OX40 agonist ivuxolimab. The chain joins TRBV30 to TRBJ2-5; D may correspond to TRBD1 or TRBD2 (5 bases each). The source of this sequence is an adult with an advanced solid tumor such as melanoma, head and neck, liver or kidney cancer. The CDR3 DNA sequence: TGTGCCTGGAGTCCCGGGAAGGGGGAGACCCAGTACTTC. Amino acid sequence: CAWSPGKGETQYF.